Listed here is a single TCR beta chain. The entry originates in a study of identifying expanded T cells in peripheral blood. Clones were sequenced by immunoSEQ multiplex PCR, and TCRdb holds only the in-frame ones, with some missing. The sample has about 98,000 clones; 88% are singletons. This clonotype was sampled from a person aged 18 to 75 in good health. The source material was blood.

CDR3 amino acids: CASSPQPGAGYGELFF. In DNA, the CDR3 is TGTGCCAGCAGCCCCCAGCCAGGGGCCGGGTACGGGGAGCTGTTTTTT. The chain links TRBV11-2 to TRBJ2-2; D may be TRBD1 (6 bases). CDR1 SGHAT and CDR2 FQNNGV come from the germline V gene. V was shortened by 5 bases and J by 7 bases, with 20 bases between the two germline ends. The length of the CDR3 is 16 residues.